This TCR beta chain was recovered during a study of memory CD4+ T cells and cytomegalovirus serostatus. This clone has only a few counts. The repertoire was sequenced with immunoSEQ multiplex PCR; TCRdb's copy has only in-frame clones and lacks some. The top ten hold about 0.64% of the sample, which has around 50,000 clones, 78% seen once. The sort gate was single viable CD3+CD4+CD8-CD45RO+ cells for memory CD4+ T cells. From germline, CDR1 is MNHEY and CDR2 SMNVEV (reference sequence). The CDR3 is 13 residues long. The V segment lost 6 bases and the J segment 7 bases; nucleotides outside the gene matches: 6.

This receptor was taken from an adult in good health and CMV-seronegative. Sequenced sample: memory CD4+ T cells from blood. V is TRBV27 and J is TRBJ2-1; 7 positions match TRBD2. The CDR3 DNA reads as TGTGCCAGCAGGCGTGCGGGAGCGAATGAGCAGTTCTTC. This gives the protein CASRRAGANEQFF.